The clone carrying this T cell receptor (beta chain) was recorded a few times. The antigen is undetermined. The read falls 3 residues short of the CDR3 end, and the missing part is taken from the germline J gene. This record comes from a study of T cell clonality in common variable immunodeficiency. General study findings and limits: CVID patient heterogeneity limited repertoire-clinical complication correlations. In common variable immunodeficiency, TCR beta chains reportedly carried fewer deletions and N-nucleotide insertions. CVID subjects showed higher TCRbeta clonality than healthy controls.

Trimming left V 4 bases short and J 5 bases short, with 26 bases between. Germline V gene sequence: CDR1 KGHSH, CDR2 LQKENI. There are 19 residues in the CDR3. Generated by immunoSEQ multiplex PCR, the TCRdb table keeps only in-frame clones and is missing some. The sample presents 17,000 or so clones, none singletons. CVID subjects had received replacement immunoglobulin for at least one year. The chain recombines TRBV18 with TRBJ2-2, with D perhaps assigned TRBD1 or TRBD2 (5 bases each). This receptor was obtained from a human donor with common variable immunodeficiency. Sample: peripheral blood mononuclear cells. CDR3 bases read: TGTGCCAGCTCACAGGGTCGAGGATTACGAGGGGAAGGAACCGGGGAG. This translates into CASSQGRGLRGEGTGE. The entire CDR3 protein reads CASSQGRGLRGEGTGELFF.